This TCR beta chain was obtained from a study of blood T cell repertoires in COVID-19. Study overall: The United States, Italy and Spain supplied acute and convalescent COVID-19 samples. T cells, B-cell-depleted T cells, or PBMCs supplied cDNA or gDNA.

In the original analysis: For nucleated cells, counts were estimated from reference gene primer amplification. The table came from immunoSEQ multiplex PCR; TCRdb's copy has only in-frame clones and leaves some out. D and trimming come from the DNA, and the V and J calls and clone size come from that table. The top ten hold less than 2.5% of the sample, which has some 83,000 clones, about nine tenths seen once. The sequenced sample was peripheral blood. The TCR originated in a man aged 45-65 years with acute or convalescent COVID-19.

CDR3 in amino acids: CASSVVAAGNTIYF. CDR3 nucleotides: TGTGCCAGCAGCGTAGTCGCGGCTGGAAACACCATATATTTT. The chain couples TRBV9 to TRBJ1-3; D is ambiguous. Trimming took 0 bases from V and 2 from J, leaving 6 bases between them. The germline CDR1 and CDR2 sequences are SGDLS and YYNGEE. This CDR3 is 14 amino acids long.